This T cell receptor (beta chain) was sequenced during a study of cytomegalovirus exposure and HLA in healthy donors. Trimming took 6 bases from V and 3 from J; bases not matched to a gene: 8. Germline-derived CDR1 and CDR2 are MDHEN and SYDVKM. The CDR3 is made up of 15 amino acids. A multiplex PCR was run with 60 Vbeta primers and 13 Jbeta primers. The assay was immunoSEQ multiplex PCR, and TCRdb's table has in-frame clones only and misses some. The sample lists about 150,000 clones; over 65% were seen once. The sequenced sample was PBMCs. This chain links TRBV28 with TRBJ2-7; 10 bases are shared with TRBD2. This clonotype was obtained from a man aged 35-49 years in good health and CMV-seropositive. The CDR3 loop is CASSSPLAGNYEQYF. The CDR3 DNA reads as TGTGCCAGCAGCTCCCCACTAGCGGGAAACTACGAGCAGTACTTC. Combining the CDR3 with reference TRBV28 and TRBJ2-7 gives the whole variable domain DVKVTQSSRYLVKRTGEKVFLECVQDMDHENMFWYRQDPGLGLRLIYFSYDVKMKEKGDIPEGYSVSREKKERFSLILESASTNQTSMYLCASSSPLAGNYEQYFGPGTRLTVT.